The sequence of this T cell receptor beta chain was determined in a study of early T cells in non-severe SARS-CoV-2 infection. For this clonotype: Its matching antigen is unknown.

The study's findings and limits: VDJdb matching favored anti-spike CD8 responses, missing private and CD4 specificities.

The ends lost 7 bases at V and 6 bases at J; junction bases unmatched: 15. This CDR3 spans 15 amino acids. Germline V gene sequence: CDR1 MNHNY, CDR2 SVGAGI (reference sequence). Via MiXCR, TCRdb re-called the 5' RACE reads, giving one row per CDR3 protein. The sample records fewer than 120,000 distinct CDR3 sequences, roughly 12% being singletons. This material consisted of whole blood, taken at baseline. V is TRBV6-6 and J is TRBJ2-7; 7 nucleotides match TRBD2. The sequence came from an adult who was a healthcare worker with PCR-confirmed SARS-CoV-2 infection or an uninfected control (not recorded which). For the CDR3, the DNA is TGTGCCAGCACCCACGAAAGAGGACTAGTTGGCGAGCAGTACTTC. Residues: CASTHERGLVGEQYF.